The 5 T cell receptor beta chains reported below all come from one sample, sequenced in a study of CD8 T cells in Susac syndrome (dated by TCRdb to the late 2010s). Library method: the immunoSEQ multiplex PCR assay. RNA was extracted using the RNeasy kit, and about 0.45 to 1 ug of the RNA was reverse transcribed with random hexamers. The public reads were quality trimmed at Q25 with fastp and then assembled into clones with MiXCR by TCRdb, keeping productive beta chains. Rows are combined by CDR3 protein, so each entry shows the most common genes and DNA. This sample gives 45,000 to 55,000 distinct CDR3 sequences in total; 80% to 95% of them show up just once. Of the sample, more than 0.45% falls within the top ten clones. The sample taken for sequencing was CD8+ T cells from PBMCs. The receptors were gathered from a human donor in good health.

V is TRBV4-1 and J is TRBJ1-2, with TRBD1 matching over 7 bases. The CDR3 extends over 15 amino acids. Germline V gene sequence: CDR1 MGHRA, CDR2 YSYEKL. V shed 1 base and J 2 bases; nucleotides not matched to a gene: 4. The CDR3 spells CASSQVAGGNYGYTF. The CDR3 bases are TGCGCCAGCAGCCAAGTTGCAGGGGGGAACTATGGCTACACCTTC.

The V gene is TRBV15, the J gene TRBJ1-1; TRBD1 matches 8 bases. The CDR3 sequence is 14 residues long. The V gene's germline CDR1 is LNHNV and CDR2 YYDKDF (reference sequence). J gave up 4 bases and V 4 bases, and 5 bases lay outside the gene matches. CDR3 protein: CATSIGQGPTEAFF. CDR3 coding DNA: TGTGCCACCAGCATCGGACAGGGACCCACTGAAGCTTTCTTT. Complete variable domain (other parts from reference TRBV15 and TRBJ1-1): DAMVIQNPRYQVTQFGKPVTLSCSQTLNHNVMYWYQQKSSQAPKLLFHYYDKDFNNEADTPDNFQSRRPNTSFCFLDIRSPGLGDTAMYLCATSIGQGPTEAFFGQGTRLTVV.

The chain uses TRBV11-2 and TRBJ2-7; D gene uncertain. The CDR3 is made up of 13 amino acids. The V and J ends lost 5 bases and 5 bases respectively, with 13 bases between them. The germline gives CDR1 SGHAT, CDR2 FQNNGV. The CDR3, as DNA: TGTGCCAGCAGCCCAATCCCCCTCGACGAGCAGTACTTC. Translating it yields CASSPIPLDEQYF.

The V gene is TRBV12-3 or TRBV12-4, the J gene TRBJ2-1; 9 bases are a match to TRBD1. With 6 bases clipped from V and 4 bases from J, the junction kept 10 bases outside the gene matches. This CDR3 spans 16 amino acids. CDR3 protein: CASRPIRDRAYNEQFF. The CDR3, as DNA: TGTGCCAGCAGACCGATCCGGGACAGGGCATACAATGAGCAGTTCTTC.

This chain connects TRBV20-1 to TRBJ2-3; D unresolved. The germline gives CDR1 DFQATT, CDR2 SNEGSKA (reference sequence). This CDR3 spans 11 amino acids. V lost 5 bases and J lost 4, with 7 bases in between. CDR3 in amino acids: CSARSPDTQYF. The CDR3 DNA reads as TGCAGTGCTCGAAGCCCAGATACGCAGTATTTT.